The 4 T cell receptor beta chains in this list originate from one sample, sequenced in a study of tumor and adjacent non-tumor tissue in lung cancer. RNA was extracted from bulk tissue without any cell sorting. A modified ARM-PCR protocol with three rounds of nested PCR amplified TCRbeta. TCRdb itself ran the multiplex PCR reads through MiXCR, one entry per CDR3 protein. The data contain 100,000 to 120,000 distinct CDR3 sequences, over 75% of them singletons. The sample consisted of lung tumor tissue. The receptors originated from a man between 65 and 80 years old with non-small cell lung cancer.

This clonotype was seen just once. The chain combines TRBV1 with TRBJ1-1; TRBD1 is the table's D call and was not checked against the DNA. TRBV1 is flagged as a pseudogene. This CDR3 spans 14 amino acids. The CDR3 is CTSSQRLDRRATFF. The CDR3 nucleotides are TGCACCAGTAGCCAAAGATTGGACAGACGGGCAACTTTCTTT.

Notes on this clonotype: The CDR3 end shows no conserved phenylalanine or tryptophan, and so a read error is likely. V usage is TRBV6-2 or TRBV6-3 and J usage is TRBJ2-2, with 10 bases fitting TRBD2. The CDR3 is 16 residues long. CDR1 and CDR2 from the germline V gene are MNHEY and SVGEGT. The DNA for the CDR3 is TGTGCCAACAGTCGACTAGCGGGTACGAACACCGGGGAGCTGTTTTCT. Protein sequence: CANSRLAGTNTGELFS.

As concerns this clonotype: Germline and junction disagree at one end, which may indicate a read error. The rearrangement joins TRBV10-3 to TRBJ2-1; 7 bases fit TRBD2. Germline CDR1 ENHRY, CDR2 SYGVKD. The CDR3 consists of 12 residues. DNA of the CDR3: TGTGCAATCGGGCGGGAGATCAATGAGCACTTCTTC. It codes for CAIGREINEHFF.

Comments on this clonotype: At one end the junction does not follow the germline gene, possibly because of a read error. The V gene is TRBV6-1, the J gene TRBJ2-7; 12 bases map to TRBD2. Germline CDR1 MNHNS, CDR2 SASEGT. CDR3 length equals 18 residues. Written as DNA, the CDR3 is TGTGCCAGCAATGAACTAGCGGGAGGCCCCTCGACGGCTGGAGAGCAATACTTC. As protein: CASNELAGGPSTAGEQYF.